This T cell receptor beta chain originates from a study of human T cells and chemical hapten exposure. Across the whole study: Patients had diphenylcyclopropenone applied to the scalp weekly throughout the approximately 22-week study. General observations from the study: Donors, who had alopecia, may show an immune response that differs from healthy people's. DPC sensitization left the count of TCRs above 1 in 1000 unchanged.

The sample's time point: patch test 1, 2 weeks after DPC sensitization. The treatment: therapeutic diphenylcyclopropenone sensitization with weekly scalp DPC. For the library, individual cDNA molecules each received unique molecular identifiers. TCRdb reanalysed the RACE reads using MiXCR and keeps one entry per CDR3 protein. The sample carries about 80,000 distinct CDR3 sequences, about a tenth recorded once. Germline V gene lookup returns CDR1 DFQATT and CDR2 SNEGSKA (reference sequence). The germline V and J ends were trimmed by 0 bases and 4 bases, with 10 bases remaining between them. This CDR3 has 14 amino acids. About this clonotype itself: Its antigen is unidentified.

This receptor was obtained from a woman aged 45 to 65 with alopecia areata. Some clones in this sample may be carry-over from other donors' samples. Sequences were derived from whole blood, sampled in connection with sensitization to the hapten diphenylcyclopropenone (DPC). The chain uses TRBV20-1 and TRBJ2-1; D is possibly TRBD1 or TRBD2 (6 bases each). CDR3 DNA: TGCAGTGCTAGAGATGGGGGGACATACAATGAGCAGTTCTTC. It yields the protein CSARDGGTYNEQFF.